These 9 T cell receptor beta chains were all obtained from the same sample, sequenced in a study of shared clonotypes between healthy human individuals. Assay used: immunoSEQ multiplex PCR; TCRdb lists only in-frame clones, some missing. The data show some 2.1 million clones, about 95% seen once. The material sequenced was naive CD4+ T cells sorted from blood. Subset in this sample: CD45RA+ positively selected. These receptors were collected from a man aged 18 to 29 in good health.

The chain employs TRBV28 and TRBJ2-7, with D possibly being TRBD1 (6 bases). The V end was cut by 8 bases, the J end by 1 base, with 15 bases between. The CDR3 loop spans 14 amino acids. CDR1 and CDR2 from the germline V gene are MDHEN and SYDVKM. The chain's CDR3 is CASFTDRPSYEQYF. The CDR3 DNA reads as TGTGCCAGCTTTACGGACAGACCTTCCTACGAGCAGTACTTC.

This chain uses TRBV11-2 with TRBJ2-7, with 8 nucleotides matching TRBD1. This CDR3 is 15 amino acids long. CDR1 and CDR2 from the germline V gene are SGHAT and FQNNGV. V lost 3 bases, J lost 2 bases, and 6 bases stayed unmatched. CDR3 sequence reads: CASSLRTGRTYEQYF. The CDR3 DNA reads as TGTGCCAGCAGCTTGCGGACAGGGCGCACCTACGAGCAGTACTTC.

CDR3 sequence: CASSVRNGDTQYF. The CDR3, as DNA: TGCGCCAGCAGTGTGCGGAATGGAGATACGCAGTATTTT. The chain is built from TRBV10-1 and TRBJ2-3, with unresolved D. V was shortened by 4 bases and J by 5 bases, with 10 bases between the two germline ends. From germline, CDR1 is WNHNN and CDR2 SYGVQD (reference sequence). The CDR3 is 13 residues long.

CDR3 DNA: TGTGCCAGCAGGAAACAGGATTACGAGCAGTACTTC. Protein: CASRKQDYEQYF. J is TRBJ2-7 and V is TRBV2, with D perhaps TRBD1 (5 bases). CDR1 is SNHLY and CDR2 is FYNNEI in the germline V gene. Trimming stripped 6 bases from V and 4 bases from J, with 10 bases between. This CDR3 comprises 12 residues.

This chain connects TRBV20-1 to TRBJ1-1; D might be TRBD1 (5 bases). This CDR3 contains 11 residues. Trimming removed 1 base from V and 10 bases from J, with 10 bases in between. Germline CDR1 DFQATT, CDR2 SNEGSKA (reference sequence). CDR3 amino acids: CSARAGNGAFF. The CDR3 DNA reads TGCAGTGCTAGAGCAGGGAATGGAGCTTTCTTT.

The V and J genes are TRBV5-6 and TRBJ2-2, with D perhaps assigned TRBD1 or TRBD2 (5 bases each). Per the germline V gene, CDR1 is SGHDT and CDR2 is YYEEEE. Trimming pared 0 bases from V and 6 bases from J, leaving 12 bases between. The CDR3 has 15 residues. Written as DNA, the CDR3 is TGTGCCAGCAGCTTGGAAGGGGCGAGGGCCGGGGAGCTGTTTTTT. Residues: CASSLEGARAGELFF.

This chain links TRBV7-2 with TRBJ2-5; no firm D call. The germline V and J ends were trimmed by 6 bases and 5 bases, with 13 bases remaining between them. The CDR3 extends over 13 amino acids. Germline V gene lookup returns CDR1 SGHTA and CDR2 FQGNSA. CDR3 protein: CASSRVEPETQYF. The CDR3 DNA reads TGTGCCAGCAGTAGAGTCGAGCCGGAGACCCAGTACTTC. Full variable domain (remainder filled in from reference TRBV7-2 and TRBJ2-5): GAGVSQSPSNKVTEKGKDVELRCDPISGHTALYWYRQSLGQGLEFLIYFQGNSAPDKSGLPSDRFSAERTGGSVSTLTIQRTQQEDSAVYLCASSRVEPETQYFGPGTRLLVL.

About this clone: Different DNA sequences within this sample yield the same CDR3. The chain combines TRBV7-3 with TRBJ2-5, with D possibly being TRBD1 (6 bases). Germline V gene lookup returns CDR1 SGHTA and CDR2 FQGTGA. The V gene lost 5 bases and the J gene lost 1 base, with 8 bases spanning the gap. This CDR3 region has 13 residues. CDR3 in DNA: TGTGCCAGCAGCGGGGGCCCCCAAGAGACCCAGTACTTC. Protein sequence: CASSGGPQETQYF.

This clone was seen a single time. This chain links TRBV11-2 with TRBJ2-3; no reliable D call. The ends were cut back, 2 bases at V and 10 bases at J, with 10 bases in the middle. This CDR3 has 12 amino acids. CDR1 is SGHAT and CDR2 is FQNNGV in the germline V gene. The CDR3 nucleotides read TGTGCCAGCAGCTTAACATTCGGTGCGCAGTATTTT. Translated: CASSLTFGAQYF.